This is a list of T cell receptor beta chains from one sample in a study of T-cell memory formation after mild COVID-19. TCRdb reprocessed the 5' RACE reads with MiXCR, giving one entry per CDR3 protein. Of more than 120,000 distinct CDR3 sequences in the sample, roughly 6.2% were seen once. Input material: PBMCs or a T cell subset sorted from them (not recorded which). The receptor source for this set is an adult woman who had mild COVID-19 (a few samples of this study predate the infection). Cell type and time point are not known. The CDR3 runs from the conserved cysteine through the conserved F or W. A D gene is named only where the DNA matches it firmly. Clone size appears in some rows only: once, few, many, or a class for an expanded clone.

>TRBJ1-2|-|-|TRBV5-1
CASSFVPPDGGYTF
TGCGCCAGCAGCTTTGTTCCCCCGGACGGTGGCTACACCTTC
>TRBJ2-3|few|TRBD1|TRBV15
CATRPPGTGGDTQYF
TGTGCCACCAGACCGCCCGGGACAGGGGGAGATACGCAGTATTTT
>TRBJ2-1|few|-|TRBV7-8
CASSFPLEDNEQFF
TGTGCCAGCAGCTTTCCCCTAGAGGACAATGAGCAGTTCTTC
>TRBJ1-2|few|-|TRBV6-6
CASSRLQGSYGYTF
TGTGCCAGCAGCCGTCTGCAGGGAAGTTATGGCTACACCTTC
>TRBJ2-7|few|-|TRBV25-1
CASSELGVHEQYF
TGTGCCAGCAGTGAATTGGGGGTACACGAGCAGTACTTC
>TRBJ1-2|many|-|TRBV18
CASSPDRNGNGYTF
TGTGCCAGCTCGCCCGACAGGAATGGGAATGGCTACACCTTC
>TRBJ2-2|-|-|TRBV4-3
CASSQEGSGTGELFF
TGCGCCAGCAGCCAAGAGGGGTCGGGGACCGGGGAGCTGTTTTTT
>TRBJ2-3|many|TRBD2|TRBV4-1
CASSQGTRDRSTDTQYF
TGCGCCAGCAGCCAGGGGACTAGGGACCGAAGCACAGATACGCAGTATTTT
>TRBJ1-1|-|-|TRBV12-3/TRBV12-4
CASGGDWGAGRPKSTEAFF
TGTGCCAGCGGGGGGGACTGGGGGGCCGGTCGTCCGAAGTCCACTGAAGCTTTCTTT
>TRBJ2-6|few|-|TRBV2
CASSEAPSSGANVLTF
TGTGCCAGCAGTGAAGCCCCCAGCTCTGGGGCCAACGTCCTGACTTTC
>TRBJ2-3|-|TRBD2|TRBV5-5
CASSFGREGTQYF
TGTGCCAGCAGCTTCGGACGGGAGGGTACGCAGTATTTT
>TRBJ2-3|few|-|TRBV12-3/TRBV12-4
CASSFVPSTDTQYF
TGTGCCAGCAGTTTTGTCCCGAGCACAGATACGCAGTATTTT
>TRBJ1-1|many|-|TRBV29-1
CSVERQANTEAFF
TGCAGCGTGGAGAGACAGGCGAACACTGAAGCTTTCTTT
>TRBJ2-6|few|-|TRBV5-1
CASSSTDSSGANVLTF
TGCGCCAGCAGTTCTACCGACAGCTCTGGGGCCAACGTCCTGACTTTC
>TRBJ2-5|few|-|TRBV30
CAWSGASGTQYF
TGTGCCTGGAGTGGGGCCAGCGGGACCCAGTACTTC
>TRBJ2-1|many|TRBD1|TRBV10-3
CAISDREKNEQFF
TGTGCCATCTCGGACAGGGAAAAGAATGAGCAGTTCTTC
>TRBJ1-2|-|TRBD1|TRBV6-2/TRBV6-3
CASRRRDRDGYTF
TGTGCCAGCAGGCGCCGGGACAGAGATGGCTACACCTTC
>TRBJ1-6|few|TRBD1|TRBV12-3/TRBV12-4
CASTLRQGHNSPLHF
TGTGCCAGCACCCTCCGACAGGGCCATAATTCACCCCTCCACTTT
>TRBJ2-7|many|-|TRBV29-1
CSVAQGPTYEQYF
TGCAGCGTTGCCCAGGGCCCCACCTACGAGCAGTACTTC
>TRBJ2-5|few|-|TRBV20-1
CSAETGTLEETQYF
TGCAGTGCGGAGACGGGGACGCTTGAAGAGACCCAGTACTTC
>TRBJ1-5|few|-|TRBV7-2
CASSSQGTGSNQPQHF
TGTGCCAGCAGCTCACAGGGAACAGGGAGCAATCAGCCCCAGCATTTT
>TRBJ1-5|many|-|TRBV7-9
CASSPESSNQPQHF
TGTGCCAGCAGCCCAGAAAGTAGCAATCAGCCCCAGCATTTT
>TRBJ2-6|many|-|TRBV7-2
CASSQWGSGANVLTF
TGTGCCAGCAGCCAGTGGGGCTCTGGGGCCAACGTCCTGACTTTC
>TRBJ2-7|few|-|TRBV11-3
CASSFISGEYEQYF
TGTGCCAGCAGCTTCATCAGCGGAGAATACGAGCAGTACTTC
>TRBJ2-1|once|TRBD2|TRBV5-4
CASSLVFVSGAYNEQFF
TGTGCCAGCAGCTTGGTATTTGTGAGCGGGGCCTACAATGAGCAGTTCTTC
>TRBJ1-1|many|-|TRBV7-9
CASMEGMNTEAFF
TGTGCCAGCATGGAGGGGATGAACACTGAAGCTTTCTTT
>TRBJ1-6|many|TRBD1|TRBV7-2
CASSLSPGGPPLHF
TGTGCCAGCAGCTTATCCCCAGGGGGTCCACCCCTCCACTTT
>TRBJ2-1|many|-|TRBV29-1
CSAGDYNEQFF
TGCAGCGCCGGGGACTACAATGAGCAGTTCTTC
>TRBJ2-7|many|-|TRBV20-1
CSARGDYEQYF
TGCAGTGCTAGGGGGGACTACGAGCAGTACTTC
>TRBJ2-7|-|-|TRBV9
CASSVGTVSYEQYF
TGTGCCAGCAGCGTAGGGACAGTCTCCTACGAGCAGTACTTC
>TRBJ2-1|many|TRBD1|TRBV20-1
CSASSQHLGTGGIGEQFF
TGCAGTGCTTCCTCTCAACACCTTGGGACAGGTGGTATCGGTGAGCAGTTCTTC